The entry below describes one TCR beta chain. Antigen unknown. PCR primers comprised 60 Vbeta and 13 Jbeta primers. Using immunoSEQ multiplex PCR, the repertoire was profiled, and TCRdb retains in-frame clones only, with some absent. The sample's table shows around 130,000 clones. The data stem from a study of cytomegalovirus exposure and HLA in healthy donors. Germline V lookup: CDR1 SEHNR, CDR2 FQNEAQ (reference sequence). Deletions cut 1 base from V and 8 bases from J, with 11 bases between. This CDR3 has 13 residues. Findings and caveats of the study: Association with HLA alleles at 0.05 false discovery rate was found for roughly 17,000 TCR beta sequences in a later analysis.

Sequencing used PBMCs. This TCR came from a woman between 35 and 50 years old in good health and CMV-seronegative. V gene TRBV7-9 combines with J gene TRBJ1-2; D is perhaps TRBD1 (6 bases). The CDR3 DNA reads TGTGCCAGCAGCTTAGAGCAGGGGAGAGGCTACACCTTC. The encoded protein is CASSLEQGRGYTF. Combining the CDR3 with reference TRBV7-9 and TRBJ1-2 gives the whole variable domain DTGVSQNPRHKITKRGQNVTFRCDPISEHNRLYWYRQTLGQGPEFLTYFQNEAQLEKSRLLSDRFSAERPKGSFSTLEIQRTEQGDSAMYLCASSLEQGRGYTFGSGTRLTVV.